Below, 2 T cell receptor beta chains from the same sample are listed, as sequenced in a study of OX40 agonist ivuxolimab in advanced cancers. The table came from immunoSEQ multiplex PCR; TCRdb's copy has only in-frame clones and leaves some out. The table records 70,000 to 75,000 clones, over 75% of them present only once. The source material was CD4+ or CD8+ T cells sorted from blood, sampled in a trial of the OX40 agonist ivuxolimab. The receptors shown here come from an adult with an advanced solid tumor such as melanoma, head and neck, liver or kidney cancer.

This clone showed up just once. This chain uses TRBV5-1 with TRBJ2-2; D is possibly TRBD1 (5 bases). The CDR3 length is 14 residues. Trimming removed 8 bases from V and 6 bases from J, with 17 bases in between. CDR1 is SGHRS, CDR2 YFSETQ, per germline. The CDR3 sequence: CASKTASSAGELFF. CDR3 sequence (DNA): TGCGCCAGTAAGACAGCATCTTCGGCCGGGGAGCTGTTTTTT.

The chain has TRBV12-1 and TRBJ2-5; the D segment call TRBD2 is taken from the table without a DNA check. TRBV12-1 is recorded as a pseudogene. This CDR3 spans 18 amino acids. This CDR3 is CASRPPGGSGTSRETQYF. Written as DNA, the CDR3 is TGTGCCAGCAGACCTCCTGGGGGTAGCGGGACGTCTAGGGAGACCCAGTACTTC.